This is a list of T cell receptor beta chains from one sample in a study of shared clonotypes between healthy human individuals. Clones were sequenced by immunoSEQ multiplex PCR, and TCRdb holds only the in-frame ones, with some missing. Among about 2.3 million clones, approximately 95% were seen once, and the ten largest hold about 0.39%. Source material: naive CD4+ T cells from PBMCs. All receptors derive from a man aged 18 to 30 in good health. Some clones in this sample may be carry-over from other donors' samples. The CDR3 runs from the conserved cysteine through the conserved F or W. A D gene is named only where the DNA matches it firmly. Where a row states a size, it is once, few, many or the class of an expanded clone; other rows omit it.

TRBJ1-5,TRBD1,-,TRBV28,TGTGCCAGCAGCTCACCTACAGGGGGCTCGTGGGGACAGCCCCAGCATTTT,CASSSPTGGSWGQPQHF
TRBJ1-1,TRBD1,-,TRBV4-2,TGTGCCAGCAGCTCGGACAGGGTCGCTGAAGCTTTCTTT,CASSSDRVAEAFF
TRBJ2-7,TRBD2,-,TRBV5-1,TGCGCCAGCAGTCGGGGCAGCGGGAGGGCCTACGAGCAGTACTTC,CASSRGSGRAYEQYF
TRBJ2-7,TRBD2,-,TRBV28,TGTGCCAGCAGTCCGGGACTAGCTAAGGGGCAGTACTTC,CASSPGLAKGQYF
TRBJ2-7,TRBD2,once,TRBV10-3,TGTGCCATCAGTTCCGGGACTAGCCACCACGAGCAGTACTTC,CAISSGTSHHEQYF
TRBJ1-1,-,-,TRBV7-3,TGTGCCAGCAGCCAGGAGAGGGGAGCTGAAGCTTTCTTT,CASSQERGAEAFF
TRBJ2-3,TRBD1,-,TRBV5-6,TGTGCCAGCAGCCCCCCCGTGCAGGGGGCACTGACAGATACGCAGTATTTT,CASSPPVQGALTDTQYF
TRBJ2-1,-,-,TRBV6-1,TGTGCCAGCTATTGGTGGGGATGGTATTGTGAGCAGTTCTTC,CASYWWGWYCEQFF
TRBJ1-4,-,-,TRBV19,TGTGCCAGTAGTATTTATGGGGAAAAACTGTTTTTT,CASSIYGEKLFF
TRBJ1-2,-,once,TRBV25-1,TGTGCCAGCCATAGTGCAGCCTCGGGTGGCTACACCTTC,CASHSAASGGYTF
TRBJ1-2,-,-,TRBV6-7,TGTGCCAGCAGTTACTCGAAGAAGAATGAGGGGTCCGGCACAGCGGCCTTCTATGGCTACACCTTC,CASSYSKKNEGSGTAAFYGYTF
TRBJ1-1,TRBD1,-,TRBV6-5,TGTGCCAGCAGTTATAGGACAGGTAACACTGAAGCTTTCTTT,CASSYRTGNTEAFF
TRBJ2-6,-,-,TRBV2,TGTGCCAGCAGCAAAGGACAGAACAACGTCCTGACTTTC,CASSKGQNNVLTF
TRBJ2-3,TRBD2,-,TRBV4-1,TGCGCCAGCAGCCAAGCGGGACTAGCGGGAGGTTACTACACAGATACGCAGTATTTT,CASSQAGLAGGYYTDTQYF
TRBJ1-6,-,-,TRBV7-7,TGTGCCAGCAGCTTAGGGCGGGATTCACCCCTCCACTTT,CASSLGRDSPLHF
TRBJ2-7,TRBD2,-,TRBV4-2,TGTGCCAGCAGCGCATCCGGGACTAGCGGGTACGAGCAGTACTTC,CASSASGTSGYEQYF
TRBJ1-5,-,once,TRBV19,TGTGCCAGTAGTATAGTTAATCTGGTGGGGCATCAGCCCCAGCATTTT,CASSIVNLVGHQPQHF
TRBJ2-7,TRBD1,-,TRBV9,TGTGCCAGCAGCCCAACGACAGGGTCCTACGAGCAGTACTTC,CASSPTTGSYEQYF
TRBJ2-1,-,-,TRBV20-1,TGCAGTGCTAGTCGGCGGGATGAGCAGTTCTTC,CSASRRDEQFF
TRBJ1-2,TRBD1,-,TRBV7-9,TGTGCCAGCAGCATGAGACAGGGGGCTAATGGCTACACCTTC,CASSMRQGANGYTF
TRBJ2-6,-,-,TRBV2,TGTGCCAGCAGCGAAACTAGCTCTGGGGCCAACGTCCTGACTTTC,CASSETSSGANVLTF
TRBJ2-6,TRBD1,-,TRBV7-8,TGTGCCAGCAGCTCGCAGGGGGCCGGCTCTGGGGCCAACGTCCTGACTTTC,CASSSQGAGSGANVLTF
TRBJ1-4,-,-,TRBV5-1,TGCGCCAGCAGCTTACAAGGAAAGTCGAATGAAAAACTGTTTTTT,CASSLQGKSNEKLFF
TRBJ1-1,-,-,TRBV5-1,TGCGCCAGCAGCTCACAGACAGGCCTGACTGAAGCTTTCTTT,CASSSQTGLTEAFF
TRBJ1-2,TRBD1,-,TRBV6-1,TGTGCCAGCCGAACCCGTGGGACAGGGTCGGATGGCTACACCTTC,CASRTRGTGSDGYTF
TRBJ1-5,TRBD1,-,TRBV18,TGTGCCAGCTCACCGGGACAGGGGCCGCTTGGGCCCCAGCATTTT,CASSPGQGPLGPQHF
TRBJ1-5,-,-,TRBV7-6,TGTGCCAGCAGCTTAGCCCAGGGGAGGGATCAGCCCCAGCATTTT,CASSLAQGRDQPQHF
TRBJ2-5,TRBD1,once,TRBV25-1,TGTGCCAGCAGTGGGCGGGACAGGGGAGAAGAGACCCAGTACTTC,CASSGRDRGEETQYF
TRBJ2-1,TRBD2,-,TRBV13,TGTGCCAGCAGCCCCCCGGCGGGAGGTTATGAGCAGTTCTTC,CASSPPAGGYEQFF
TRBJ1-5,-,-,TRBV7-2,TGTGCCAGCAGCTTGGAAGCGGTGAATCAGCCCCAGCATTTT,CASSLEAVNQPQHF
TRBJ1-1,TRBD1,-,TRBV19,TGTGCCAGTAGTAACTACGGGACAGGGGCGTCTGGAGCTTTCTTT,CASSNYGTGASGAFF
TRBJ2-2,-,-,TRBV5-4,TGTGCCAGCAGCTTGGCTCTCGGGGAGCTGTTTTTT,CASSLALGELFF
TRBJ1-5,-,-,TRBV2,TGTGCCAGCAGCGACCCGACCAAGCCCCAGCATTTT,CASSDPTKPQHF
TRBJ1-5,-,-,TRBV4-3,TGCGCCAGCAGCCAAGATGCCAGGAACAATCAGCCCCAGCATTTT,CASSQDARNNQPQHF
TRBJ2-2,-,-,TRBV7-3,TGTGCCAGCAGTCGGGCTAACCAAAACACCGGGGAGCTGTTTTTT,CASSRANQNTGELFF
TRBJ2-4,TRBD2,-,TRBV27,TGTGCCAGCAGGGTCTTAGCGGGAGACATTCAGTACTTC,CASRVLAGDIQYF
TRBJ2-5,-,-,TRBV7-9,TGTGCCAGCAGCTTTTCCCTCGACCCCGGAGAGACCCAGTACTTC,CASSFSLDPGETQYF
TRBJ2-3,TRBD2,-,TRBV9,TGTGCCAGCAGCCCCGGGGCTAGCGGGAGGGTCGCAGATACGCAGTATTTT,CASSPGASGRVADTQYF
TRBJ1-1,TRBD1,-,TRBV2,TGTGCCAGCAGTGGGGCAGGGGGAGGGCTCGGCGCTTTCTTT,CASSGAGGGLGAFF
TRBJ2-7,TRBD1,-,TRBV11-2,TGTGCCAGCAGCATCAGGGGGTTCTCGGGCGAGCAGTACTTC,CASSIRGFSGEQYF
TRBJ2-7,TRBD2,-,TRBV6-5,TGTGCCAGCGGGACTAGCGGCTCCTACGAGCAGTACTTC,CASGTSGSYEQYF
TRBJ1-1,-,-,TRBV11-2,TGTGCCAGCAGCCTTTCTTTCATGAACACTGAAGCTTTCTTT,CASSLSFMNTEAFF
TRBJ1-1,-,-,TRBV29-1,TGCAGCGTTGGAGGAGGTGGGCGCACTGAAGCTTTCTTT,CSVGGGGRTEAFF